One and the same sample provided the 27 T cell receptor beta chains below, sequenced in a study of T cells in Graves' hyperthyroidism and ophthalmopathy. TCR beta CDR3 sequences were amplified from RNA transcripts. First-round RT-PCR of the TCR CDR3 relied on the HTBI primer set. TCRdb re-called the multiplex PCR reads through MiXCR, storing one row per CDR3 protein. The sample includes under 450,000 distinct CDR3 sequences, around a sixth of them seen just once. The sequenced sample consisted of blood. The receptors were gathered from a woman aged 18-30 years with Graves' hyperthyroidism.

This clonotype was counted between two and nine times. In nucleotides, the CDR3 is TGTGCCAGCAGATTACAGGGGATGCATGGCTACACCTTC. Protein product: CASRLQGMHGYTF. V usage is TRBV27 and J usage is TRBJ1-2; the match to TRBD1 covers 7 bases. The germline V gene has CDR1 MNHEY and CDR2 SMNVEV (reference sequence). The CDR3 has 13 amino acids. Trimming took 6 bases from V and 6 from J; bases not matched to a gene: 7.

This clonotype was picked up many times. The V and J genes are TRBV2 and TRBJ2-2, with 13 bases fitting TRBD2. This CDR3 region has 16 residues. The germline V gene encodes CDR1 SNHLY and CDR2 FYNNEI. Trimming took 6 bases from V and 5 from J; bases not matched to a gene: 6. The CDR3 DNA follows: TGTGCCAGCAGGCGGACTAGCGGGGGTTCAACCGGGGAGCTGTTTTTT. Translation gives CASRRTSGGSTGELFF.

This clonotype occurred a few times. The V call is TRBV7-8, the J call TRBJ2-2; TRBD2 aligns across 13 bases. This CDR3 is built from 19 residues. Germline CDR1 and CDR2: SGHVS and FQNEAQ. V was pared by 1 base and J by 5 bases, with 10 bases of the junction left unmatched. The CDR3 DNA follows: TGTGCCAGCAGCTTAGGAGCCCCGGGACTAGCGGGAAGTACCGGGGAGCTGTTTTTT. Amino acid sequence: CASSLGAPGLAGSTGELFF. Combining the CDR3 with reference TRBV7-8 and TRBJ2-2 gives the whole variable domain GAGVSQSPRYKVAKRGQDVALRCDPISGHVSLFWYQQALGQGPEFLTYFQNEAQLDKSGLPSDRFFAERPEGSVSTLKIQRTQQEDSAVYLCASSLGAPGLAGSTGELFFGEGSRLTVL.

This clonotype was counted at least ten times. This chain links TRBV2 with TRBJ2-3; D remains ambiguous. V was shortened by 7 bases and J by 1 base, with 6 bases between the two germline ends. CDR1 is SNHLY and CDR2 is FYNNEI in the germline V gene. This CDR3 spans 12 amino acids. DNA for the CDR3: TGTGCCAGCAAAGGAGGCACAGATACGCAGTATTTT. Translated, it gives CASKGGTDTQYF.

This clonotype was observed at least ten times. This chain links TRBV12-3 or TRBV12-4 with TRBJ2-5; D gene unclear. The CDR3 totals 16 residues. V was trimmed by 5 bases and J by 0 bases, leaving 16 bases between them. The DNA of the CDR3 is TGTGCCAGCAGTAATCCGACCCTTACGTACCAAGAGACCCAGTACTTC. Protein sequence: CASSNPTLTYQETQYF.

This clonotype was counted only a few times. The CDR3 nucleotides are TGTGCCAGCAGCGTCACCCATGGTTTCGGTGGCTACACCTTC. It specifies CASSVTHGFGGYTF. J is TRBJ1-2 and V is TRBV9; no clear D gene. Germline values: CDR1 SGDLS, CDR2 YYNGEE. CDR3 size: 14 residues. V gave up 2 bases and J gave up 7 bases, with 15 bases separating them.

Many counts were recorded for this clonotype. The chain has TRBV5-5 and TRBJ2-1; 7 nucleotides align to TRBD2. The CDR3 is 14 residues long. CDR1 is SGHKS and CDR2 is YYEKEE in the germline V gene (reference sequence). The J segment lost 9 bases and the V segment lost 4 bases, leaving 10 bases of the junction unmatched. The CDR3 DNA follows: TGTGCCAGCAGCCCATACTCACGGGAGGTTGAGCAGTTCTTC. Translated, it gives CASSPYSREVEQFF.

The chain is built from TRBV9 and TRBJ2-2; 10 bases fit TRBD1. With 0 bases clipped from V and 5 bases from J, the junction kept 10 bases outside the gene matches. Germline CDR1 SGDLS, CDR2 YYNGEE. The CDR3 has 18 amino acids. This chain's CDR3 is CASSVDPSDRGRTGELFF. The CDR3 nucleotides are TGTGCCAGCAGCGTAGATCCCTCTGACAGGGGGCGTACCGGGGAGCTGTTTTTT.

Only a few counts were recorded for this clonotype. This chain connects TRBV11-1 to TRBJ2-1; 13 nucleotides line up with TRBD2. The CDR3 is 15 residues long. Germline V gene data show CDR1 as SGHAT and CDR2 as FQDESV (reference sequence). Trimming removed 4 bases from V and 4 bases from J; junction bases left unmatched: 1. The CDR3 nucleotides are TGTGCCAGCAGCTGGGGACTAGCGGGATACAATGAGCAGTTCTTC. It encodes CASSWGLAGYNEQFF.

This clonotype was detected many times. The J gene is TRBJ2-7, the V gene TRBV28; D is possibly TRBD1 (6 bases). Deletions cut 3 bases from V and 2 bases from J, with 17 bases between. The CDR3 loop spans 16 amino acids. The germline V gene has CDR1 MDHEN and CDR2 SYDVKM. The CDR3 DNA follows: TGTGCCAGCAGTTTTAGGGCGTTAGACAGGACCTACGAGCAGTACTTC. Translated: CASSFRALDRTYEQYF.

In this sample, this clonotype turned up many times. The gene calls are TRBV6-2 or TRBV6-3 and TRBJ2-7; 10 bases match TRBD2. The CDR3 loop spans 15 amino acids. V lost 6 bases, J lost 3 bases, and 8 bases stayed unmatched. CDR1 is MNHEY and CDR2 is SVGEGT in the germline V gene. The CDR3 sequence is CASRPTSGFIYEQYF. DNA for the CDR3: TGTGCCAGCAGGCCGACTAGCGGGTTCATCTACGAGCAGTACTTC.

This clonotype has more than one count but fewer than ten. A read error may be the cause here, since a much bigger clone is one base away. The rearrangement joins TRBV2 to TRBJ2-5; 10 bases match TRBD2. The CDR3 has 18 amino acids. CDR1 is SNHLY, CDR2 FYNNEI, per germline. The CDR3 coding sequence is TGTGCCAGCAGTGCTAGCGGGAGTGATTCATGGTACCAAGAGGCCCAGTACTTC. The encoded protein is CASSASGSDSWYQEAQYF.

This clonotype was counted a few times. The J gene is TRBJ1-2, the V gene TRBV7-9; a weak D match, TRBD1 (6 bases). The CDR3 has 14 residues. Deletions cut 5 bases from V and 4 bases from J, with 14 bases between. Germline V CDR1 and CDR2: SEHNR, FQNEAQ (reference sequence). CDR3 sequence reads: CASSPGAESYGYTF. CDR3 in DNA: TGTGCCAGCAGCCCGGGGGCAGAGAGCTATGGCTACACCTTC.

The table lists this clonotype with a few counts. The V gene is TRBV19, the J gene TRBJ1-3; unclear D gene. Trimming took off 6 bases at V and 0 bases at J, with 12 bases between the two ends. This CDR3 spans 15 amino acids. Germline loops: CDR1 LNHDA, CDR2 SQIVND (reference sequence). The CDR3 region has the DNA TGTGCCAGTAGGGCAAACATGGACTCTGGAAACACCATATATTTT. This encodes CASRANMDSGNTIYF.

The rearrangement links TRBV5-1 to TRBJ2-7; a possible D gene is TRBD1 (6 bases). CDR1 is SGHRS, CDR2 YFSETQ, per germline. V dropped 3 bases and J dropped 2 bases, with 12 bases sitting between them. The CDR3 contains 14 residues. CDR3 DNA sequence: TGCGCCAGCAGCTCGGACAGTGCGACCTACGAGCAGTACTTC. Protein product: CASSSDSATYEQYF.

This clonotype turned up a few times. The chain has TRBV25-1 and TRBJ1-2, with 10 bases matching TRBD1. CDR3 length equals 14 residues. Germline V gene data show CDR1 as MGHDK and CDR2 as SYGVNS. Trimming at V came to 4 bases and at J to 7 bases, leaving 6 bases not matched to a gene. CDR3 sequence (DNA): TGTGCCAGCAGTGTCGCGGGACAGGGGTTTGGCTACACCTTC. Its protein product is CASSVAGQGFGYTF.

This clonotype was detected ten times or more. The chain employs TRBV7-3 and TRBJ2-1; D might be TRBD2 (6 bases). Germline-derived CDR1 and CDR2 are SGHTA and FQGTGA. V lost 4 bases and J lost 7, with 17 bases in between. The CDR3 covers 15 residues. The chain's CDR3 is CASSSFGSTPNEQFF. CDR3 nucleotides: TGTGCCAGCAGCTCCTTCGGGAGTACCCCAAATGAGCAGTTCTTC.

CDR3 nucleotide sequence: TGTGCCAGCAGGGCGACAGGTCCAGATACGCAGTATTTT. Protein: CASRATGPDTQYF. V usage is TRBV6-1 and J usage is TRBJ2-3; D might be TRBD1 (6 bases). V was clipped by 6 bases and J by 4 bases, with 11 bases between them. The CDR3 contains 13 residues. Per the germline V gene, CDR1 is MNHNS and CDR2 is SASEGT.

At least ten counts were recorded for this clonotype. The V and J genes are TRBV6-1 and TRBJ2-7; D might be TRBD2 (5 bases). V lost 9 bases, J lost 1 base, and 25 bases lay in between. The CDR3 is 17 amino acids. The germline V gene encodes CDR1 MNHNS and CDR2 SASEGT. The CDR3 DNA is TGTGCCAGGAGGGAAAGAGTCGGTCCGGTACCATCCTACGAGCAGTACTTC. Protein: CARRERVGPVPSYEQYF.

This chain joins TRBV29-1 and TRBJ2-5; D might be TRBD2 (6 bases). CDR3 length equals 13 residues. CDR1 is SQVTM and CDR2 is ANQGSEA in the germline V gene. Trimming took 3 bases from V and 2 from J, leaving 10 bases between them. This chain's CDR3 is CSVESGLQETQYF. The CDR3 nucleotides read TGCAGCGTTGAGAGCGGGCTTCAAGAGACCCAGTACTTC.

The CDR3 here is CASSQKYRGLSTDTQYF. In DNA form, the CDR3 reads TGCGCCAGCAGCCAGAAATACAGGGGGCTGAGCACAGATACGCAGTATTTT. V gene TRBV4-1 combines with J gene TRBJ2-3, with 9 bases lining up with TRBD1. The V gene end was trimmed by 3 bases and the J gene end by 0 bases; junction bases not matched to a gene: 7. This CDR3 has 17 amino acids. CDR1 MGHRA and CDR2 YSYEKL come from the germline V gene.

This chain uses TRBV5-6 with TRBJ2-5, with 10 bases fitting TRBD2. V dropped 3 bases and J dropped 5; count of bases not matched to a gene: 10. The CDR3 consists of 16 residues. The V gene's germline CDR1 is SGHDT and CDR2 YYEEEE. CDR3 loop: CASSSTTGLAFETQYF. CDR3 DNA sequence: TGTGCCAGCAGCTCAACAACGGGACTAGCGTTTGAGACCCAGTACTTC.

The V and J genes are TRBV11-3 and TRBJ1-1; D perhaps matches TRBD1 (5 bases). The V and J ends lost 4 bases and 1 base respectively, with 10 bases between them. The CDR3 contains 14 residues. Germline V gene sequence: CDR1 SGHNT, CDR2 YENEEA. CDR3 residues: CASSSPGRNTEAFF. The CDR3 DNA reads TGTGCCAGCAGCTCGCCGGGACGGAACACTGAAGCTTTCTTT.

The chain's CDR3 is CSVGLAGSIYEQFF. The CDR3 nucleotides read TGCAGCGTTGGACTAGCGGGATCTATCTACGAGCAGTTCTTC. The rearrangement joins TRBV29-1 to TRBJ2-7, with 11 bases that match TRBD2. The J call may be in error: the DNA end matches TRBJ2-1 better. The length of the CDR3 is 14 residues. The germline CDR1 and CDR2 sequences are SQVTM and ANQGSEA.

The chain links TRBV7-3 to TRBJ2-7; no clear D. Trimming left V 2 bases short and J 2 bases short, with 7 bases between. Looked up from germline, CDR1 is SGHTA and CDR2 is FQGTGA. The CDR3 is made up of 13 amino acids. In DNA form, the CDR3 reads TGTGCCAGCAGCTTAGGGGTACCCTACGAGCAGTACTTC. Translated, it gives CASSLGVPYEQYF. The full variable domain, with the rest looked up from reference TRBV7-3 and TRBJ2-7, is GAGVSQTPSNKVTEKGKYVELRCDPISGHTALYWYRQSLGQGPEFLIYFQGTGAADDSGLPNDRFFAVRPEGSVSTLKIQRTERGDSAVYLCASSLGVPYEQYFGPGTRLTVT.

V and J are TRBV5-1 and TRBJ1-2; D gene uncertain. Trimming took 0 bases from V and 4 from J, leaving 10 bases between them. Germline V CDR1 and CDR2: SGHRS, YFSETQ. The CDR3 length is 14 residues. Written as DNA, the CDR3 is TGCGCCAGCAGCTTGGGGTCCGGGATCTATGGCTACACCTTC. The encoded protein is CASSLGSGIYGYTF. Using reference TRBV5-1 and TRBJ1-2 for the parts outside the CDR3, the full variable domain is KAGVTQTPRYLIKTRGQQVTLSCSPISGHRSVSWYQQTPGQGLQFLFEYFSETQRNKGNFPGRFSGRQFSNSRSEMNVSTLELGDSALYLCASSLGSGIYGYTFGSGTRLTVV.

This clonotype was seen repeatedly, ten times or more. CDR3 sequence reads: CASSRDSYYEQYF. The CDR3 DNA sequence: TGTGCCAGCAGTCGGGACAGCTACTACGAGCAGTACTTC. The chain combines TRBV2 with TRBJ2-7; 7 bases are a match to TRBD1. CDR1 is SNHLY and CDR2 is FYNNEI in the germline V gene. The CDR3 runs 13 residues. With V trimmed by 5 bases and J by 3 bases, 4 bases remained unmatched.